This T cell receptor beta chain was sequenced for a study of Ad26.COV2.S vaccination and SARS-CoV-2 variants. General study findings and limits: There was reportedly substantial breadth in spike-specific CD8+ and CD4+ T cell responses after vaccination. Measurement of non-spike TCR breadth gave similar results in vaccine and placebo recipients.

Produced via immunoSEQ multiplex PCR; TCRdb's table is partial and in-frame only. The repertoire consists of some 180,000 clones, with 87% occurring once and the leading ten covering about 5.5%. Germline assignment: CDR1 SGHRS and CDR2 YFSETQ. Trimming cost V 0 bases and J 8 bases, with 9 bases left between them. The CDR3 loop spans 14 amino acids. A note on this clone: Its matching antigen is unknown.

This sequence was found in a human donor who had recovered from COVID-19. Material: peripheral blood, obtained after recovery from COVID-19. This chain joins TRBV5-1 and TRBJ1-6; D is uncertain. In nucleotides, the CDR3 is TGCGCCAGCAGCTTGGGGGATATGGATTCACCCCTCCACTTT. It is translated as CASSLGDMDSPLHF.